Sequencing of this TCR beta chain was carried out in a study of metastatic and nonmetastatic thyroid tumors. Looking at the study overall: Repertoire data that came from the blood and tumor or nodule tissue of malignant and benign thyroid patients were compared.

In its sample, this clone was seen a few times. In germline, CDR1 is MNHNS, CDR2 SASEGT. Trimming stripped 3 bases from V and 5 bases from J, with 20 bases between. The CDR3 has 17 residues. Via MiXCR, TCRdb re-called the PCR reads. The sample contains 15,000 to 20,000 clones, 26% of which appear only once. All patients reached thyroid surgery having received no treatment beforehand. The sample comprised tumor tissue. The TCR originated in a female donor with papillary thyroid cancer or a benign thyroid nodule (not recorded which). Some clones in this sample may be carry-over from other donors' samples. The V gene is TRBV6-1, the J gene TRBJ1-5, with no clear D. Here the CDR3 reads CASSDSPMPGTDQPQHF. In DNA form, the CDR3 reads TGTGCCAGCAGTGACTCTCCGATGCCAGGAACGGATCAGCCCCAGCATTTT.